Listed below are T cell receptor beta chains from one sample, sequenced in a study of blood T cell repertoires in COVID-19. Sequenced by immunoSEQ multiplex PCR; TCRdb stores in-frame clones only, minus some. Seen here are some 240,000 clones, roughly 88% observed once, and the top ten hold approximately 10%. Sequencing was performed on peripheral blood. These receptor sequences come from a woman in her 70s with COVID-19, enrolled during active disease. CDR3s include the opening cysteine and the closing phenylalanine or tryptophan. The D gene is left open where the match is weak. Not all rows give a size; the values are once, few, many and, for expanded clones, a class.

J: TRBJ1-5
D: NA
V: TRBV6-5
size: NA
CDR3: CASSYQGSDNQPQHF
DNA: TGTGCCAGCAGTTACCAGGGATCTGACAATCAGCCCCAGCATTTT

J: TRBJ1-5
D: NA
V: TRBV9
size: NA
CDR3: CASSVQGNQPQHF
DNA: TGTGCCAGCAGCGTACAGGGTAATCAGCCCCAGCATTTT

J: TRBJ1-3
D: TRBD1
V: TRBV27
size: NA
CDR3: CASSLRGQGSGNTIYF
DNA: TGTGCCAGCAGTTTACGGGGACAGGGCTCTGGAAACACCATATATTTT

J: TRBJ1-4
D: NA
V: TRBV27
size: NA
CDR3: CASSITPGNEKLFF
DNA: TGTGCCAGCAGTATAACACCGGGAAATGAAAAACTGTTTTTT

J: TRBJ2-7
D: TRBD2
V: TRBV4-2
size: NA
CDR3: CASSSGTSGIEQYF
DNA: TGTGCCAGCAGCAGCGGGACTAGCGGGATCGAGCAGTACTTC

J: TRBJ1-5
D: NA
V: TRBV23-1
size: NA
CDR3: CASSQSGSVSSNQPQHF
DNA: TGCGCCAGCAGTCAATCTGGTTCAGTCAGTAGCAATCAGCCCCAGCATTTT

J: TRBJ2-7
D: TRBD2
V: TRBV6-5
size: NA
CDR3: CATARGERSYEQYF
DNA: TGTGCCACCGCCCGGGGGGAGAGATCCTACGAGCAGTACTTC

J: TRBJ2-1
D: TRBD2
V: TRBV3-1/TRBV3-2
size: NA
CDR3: CASSQGVSGSYEQFF
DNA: TGTGCCAGCAGCCAAGGAGTTAGCGGGAGTTATGAGCAGTTCTTC

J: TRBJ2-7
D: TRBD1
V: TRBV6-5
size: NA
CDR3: CASSPGTGTGKQYF
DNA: TGTGCCAGCAGCCCCGGGACAGGGACCGGCAAGCAGTACTTC

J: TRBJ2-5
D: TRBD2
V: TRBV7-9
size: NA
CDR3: CASSLGPVGGQETQYF
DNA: TGTGCCAGCAGCTTAGGCCCCGTGGGGGGGCAAGAGACCCAGTACTTC

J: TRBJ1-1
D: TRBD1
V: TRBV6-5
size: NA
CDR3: CASSRQGINTEAFF
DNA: TGTGCCAGCAGTCGACAGGGAATAAACACTGAAGCTTTCTTT

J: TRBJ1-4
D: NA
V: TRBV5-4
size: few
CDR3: CASSLTTSRGKLFF
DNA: TGTGCCAGCAGCTTGACCACAAGCCGCGGAAAACTGTTTTTT

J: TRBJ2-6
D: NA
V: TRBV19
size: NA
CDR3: CASSIPGSGANVLTF
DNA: TGTGCCAGTAGTATTCCCGGGTCTGGGGCCAACGTCCTGACTTTC

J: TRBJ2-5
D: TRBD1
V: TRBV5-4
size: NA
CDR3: CASREQGPQETQYF
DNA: TGTGCCAGCAGGGAACAGGGGCCCCAAGAGACCCAGTACTTC

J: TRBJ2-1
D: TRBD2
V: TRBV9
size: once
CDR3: CASSVGGASGRYNEQFF
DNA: TGTGCCAGCAGCGTAGGAGGGGCCAGCGGGAGGTACAATGAGCAGTTCTTC

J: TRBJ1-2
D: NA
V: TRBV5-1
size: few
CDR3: CASSLSANYGYTF
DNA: TGCGCCAGCAGCTTGTCGGCTAACTATGGCTACACCTTC

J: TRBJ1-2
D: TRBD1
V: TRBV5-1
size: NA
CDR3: CASSHTLQGEFLYGYTF
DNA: TGCGCCAGCAGCCATACTTTACAGGGGGAGTTCCTCTATGGCTACACCTTC

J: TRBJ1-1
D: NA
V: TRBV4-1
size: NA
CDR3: CASSPTTRSFSTEAFF
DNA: TGCGCCAGCAGCCCAACAACCAGGTCATTTAGCACTGAAGCTTTCTTT

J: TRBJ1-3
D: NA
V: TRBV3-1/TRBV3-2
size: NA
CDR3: CASSHLPVGNTIYF
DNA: TGTGCCAGCAGCCACCTACCCGTTGGAAACACCATATATTTT

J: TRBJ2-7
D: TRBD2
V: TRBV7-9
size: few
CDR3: CASSLLAASSYEQYF
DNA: TGTGCCAGCAGCCTTCTAGCGGCAAGCTCCTACGAGCAGTACTTC

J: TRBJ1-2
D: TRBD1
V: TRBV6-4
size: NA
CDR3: CASSEQTGAHGYTF
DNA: TGTGCCAGCAGTGAGCAGACAGGGGCTCATGGCTACACCTTC

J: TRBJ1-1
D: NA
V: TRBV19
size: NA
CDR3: CASSVQGESAEAFF
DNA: TGTGCCAGTAGTGTACAGGGAGAAAGTGCTGAAGCTTTCTTT

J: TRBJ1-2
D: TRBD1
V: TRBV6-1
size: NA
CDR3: CASSGSGTGGFSYGYTF
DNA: TGTGCCAGCAGTGGCTCCGGGACAGGGGGCTTCAGCTATGGCTACACCTTC

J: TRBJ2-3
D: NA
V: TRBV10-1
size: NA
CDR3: CASRSIRTDTQYF
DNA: TGCGCCAGCAGGAGCATTCGCACAGATACGCAGTATTTT

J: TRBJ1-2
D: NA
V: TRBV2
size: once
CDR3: CASSERTSYGYTF
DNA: TGTGCCAGCAGTGAACGGACAAGCTATGGCTACACCTTC

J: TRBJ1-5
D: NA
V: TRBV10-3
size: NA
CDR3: CAISEEGQPQHF
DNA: TGTGCCATCAGCGAGGAGGGACAGCCCCAGCATTTT

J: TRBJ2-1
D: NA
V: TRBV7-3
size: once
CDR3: CASSFGSGYNEQFF
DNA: TGTGCCAGCAGCTTCGGCAGCGGATACAATGAGCAGTTCTTC

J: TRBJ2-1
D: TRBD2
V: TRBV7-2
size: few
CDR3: CASSLGTSGRTQFF
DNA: TGTGCCAGCAGCTTAGGGACTAGCGGGAGGACGCAGTTCTTC

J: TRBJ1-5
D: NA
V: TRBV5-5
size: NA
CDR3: CASSLVAVSNQPQHF
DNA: TGTGCCAGCAGCTTGGTGGCGGTAAGCAATCAGCCCCAGCATTTT

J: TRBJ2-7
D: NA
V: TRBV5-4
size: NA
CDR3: CASSSRLGLDYEQYF
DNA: TGTGCCAGCAGCTCTCGTTTAGGACTCGACTACGAGCAGTACTTC

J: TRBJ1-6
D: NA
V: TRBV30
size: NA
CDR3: CAWSGAGASSYNSPLHF
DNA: TGTGCCTGGAGTGGGGCCGGCGCGAGCTCCTATAATTCACCCCTCCACTTT

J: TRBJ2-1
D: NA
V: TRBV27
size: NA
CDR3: CASSLGLSYNEQFF
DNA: TGTGCCAGCAGCTTAGGACTGTCTTACAATGAGCAGTTCTTC

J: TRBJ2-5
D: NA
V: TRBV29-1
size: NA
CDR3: CSVQGDNQETQYF
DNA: TGCAGCGTTCAAGGGGACAACCAAGAGACCCAGTACTTC

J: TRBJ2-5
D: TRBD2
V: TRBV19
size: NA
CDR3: CASSMFGSSGGGETQYF
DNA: TGTGCCAGTAGTATGTTCGGCTCTAGCGGAGGCGGGGAGACCCAGTACTTC

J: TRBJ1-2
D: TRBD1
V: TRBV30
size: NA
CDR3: CAWSYDRGRGYTF
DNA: TGTGCCTGGAGTTATGACAGGGGCCGGGGCTACACCTTC

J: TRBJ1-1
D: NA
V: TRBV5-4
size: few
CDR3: CASRQSGARNTEAFF
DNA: TGTGCCAGCAGGCAGTCTGGGGCCCGGAACACTGAAGCTTTCTTT

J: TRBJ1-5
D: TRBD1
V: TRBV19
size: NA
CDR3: CASSRPPGQGFGPQHF
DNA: TGTGCCAGTAGTAGGCCACCTGGACAGGGGTTCGGGCCCCAGCATTTT

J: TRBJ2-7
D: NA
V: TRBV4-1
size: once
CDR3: CASSQLLASFYEQYF
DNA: TGCGCCAGCAGCCAACTGCTAGCGAGCTTTTACGAGCAGTACTTC

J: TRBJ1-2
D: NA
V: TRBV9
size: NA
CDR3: CASTRGGNLENGYTF
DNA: TGTGCCAGCACCAGAGGCGGTAATTTAGAAAATGGCTACACCTTC

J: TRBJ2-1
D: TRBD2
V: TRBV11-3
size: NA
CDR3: CASSPRPPGLAHNEQFF
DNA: TGTGCCAGCAGCCCCCGACCCCCGGGACTAGCTCACAATGAGCAGTTCTTC

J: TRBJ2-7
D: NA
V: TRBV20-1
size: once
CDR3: CSAGRGEQYF
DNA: TGCAGTGCAGGCAGGGGCGAGCAGTACTTC

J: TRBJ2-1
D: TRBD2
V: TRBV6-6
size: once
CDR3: CASSHTPSGDNEQFF
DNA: TGTGCCAGCAGCCACACTCCTAGCGGGGACAATGAGCAGTTCTTC

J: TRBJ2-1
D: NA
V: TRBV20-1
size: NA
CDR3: CSARQGREFF
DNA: TGCAGTGCTAGGCAGGGGCGGGAGTTCTTC

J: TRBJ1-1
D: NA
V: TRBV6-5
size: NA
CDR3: CASSYVLRFYTEAFF
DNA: TGTGCCAGCAGTTACGTTCTAAGATTTTACACTGAAGCTTTCTTT

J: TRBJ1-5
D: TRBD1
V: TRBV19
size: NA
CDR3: CASSIGQGGNQPQHF
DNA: TGTGCCAGTAGTATAGGACAGGGTGGCAATCAGCCCCAGCATTTT

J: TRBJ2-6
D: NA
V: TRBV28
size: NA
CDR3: CASRKTGVDSGANVLTF
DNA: TGTGCCAGCAGAAAAACAGGAGTTGACTCTGGGGCCAACGTCCTGACTTTC

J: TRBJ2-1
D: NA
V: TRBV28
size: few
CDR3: CASSSVGTSRRNEQFF
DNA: TGTGCCAGCAGTTCCGTCGGGACTTCCCGGAGGAATGAGCAGTTCTTC

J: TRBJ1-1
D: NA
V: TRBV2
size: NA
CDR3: CASSLVPGAAFF
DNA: TGTGCCAGCAGCCTAGTACCAGGGGCCGCTTTCTTT

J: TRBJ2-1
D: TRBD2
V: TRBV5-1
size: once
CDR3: CASSLSGRATDEQFF
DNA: TGCGCCAGCAGCTTAAGCGGGAGGGCGACGGATGAGCAGTTCTTC

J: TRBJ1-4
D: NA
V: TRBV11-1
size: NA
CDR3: CASSSDRLEGEKLFF
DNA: TGTGCCAGCAGTTCCGACAGACTGGAAGGGGAAAAACTGTTTTTT

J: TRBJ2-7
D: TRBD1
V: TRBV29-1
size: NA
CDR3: CSVDMTGATYEQYF
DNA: TGCAGCGTTGATATGACAGGGGCTACTTACGAGCAGTACTTC

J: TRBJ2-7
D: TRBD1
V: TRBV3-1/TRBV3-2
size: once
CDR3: CASSPGTGRNEQYF
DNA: TGTGCCAGCAGCCCCGGGACAGGGAGGAACGAGCAGTACTTC

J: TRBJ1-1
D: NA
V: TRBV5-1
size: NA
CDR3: CASSWTDPNTEAFF
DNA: TGCGCCAGCAGCTGGACAGACCCGAACACTGAAGCTTTCTTT